The 10 T cell receptor beta chains listed next were all sequenced from one sample in a study of OX40 agonist ivuxolimab in advanced cancers. Library generation was performed with the immunoSEQ multiplex PCR assay. TCRdb retrieved this table from immuneACCESS and kept in-frame rearrangements only. Not all clones are present; in checked studies, unresolved V genes account for under half, and no reason is known for the remainder. The sample table contains roughly 100,000 clones; only one count was recorded for under 85% of them. Together, the top ten hold 3% to 4% of the sample. Here the sequenced sample was CD4+ or CD8+ T cells sorted from blood, taken in a trial of the OX40 agonist ivuxolimab. The origin of the receptors is an adult with an advanced solid tumor such as melanoma, head and neck, liver or kidney cancer.

This rearrangement joins TRBV28 to TRBJ2-2; no clear D. V gave up 6 bases and J gave up 6 bases, with 8 bases separating them. CDR1 is MDHEN, CDR2 SYDVKM, per germline. CDR3 length equals 12 residues. The CDR3 nucleotides are TGTGCCAGCAGCACGACTGCCGGGGAGCTGTTTTTT. Encoded protein: CASSTTAGELFF.

J is TRBJ2-3 and V is TRBV27; TRBD2 matches 14 bases. The germline CDR1 and CDR2 sequences are MNHEY and SMNVEV (reference sequence). This CDR3 region has 16 residues. J gave up 7 bases and V 4 bases, and 7 bases lay outside the gene matches. The CDR3 coding sequence is TGTGCCAGCAGTTGGGGGACTAGCGGGAGCGGGTATACGCAGTATTTT. Translating it yields CASSWGTSGSGYTQYF.

The chain is built from TRBV30 and TRBJ1-2; D unresolved. V dropped 4 bases and J dropped 5 bases, with 11 bases sitting between them. This CDR3 is built from 12 residues. Germline V CDR1 and CDR2: GTSNPN, SVGIG (reference sequence). CDR3: CAWNRRSYGYTF. In nucleotides, the CDR3 is TGTGCCTGGAACAGAAGGTCTTATGGCTACACCTTC.

This chain uses TRBV5-6 with TRBJ2-7; 10 bases are a match to TRBD2. Germline V gene lookup returns CDR1 SGHDT and CDR2 YYEEEE. With 1 base clipped from V and 2 bases from J, the junction kept 0 bases outside the gene matches. CDR3 length: 14 amino acids. In DNA form, the CDR3 reads TGTGCCAGCAGCTTGACTAGCGGGACCTACGAGCAGTACTTC. It translates to CASSLTSGTYEQYF.

The chain uses TRBV5-6 and TRBJ1-6; the D is unclear. Germline CDR1 reads SGHDT; CDR2 reads YYEEEE. V was cut by 1 base and J by 13 bases, with 15 bases left in between. There are 14 residues in the CDR3. CDR3 nucleotide sequence: TGTGCCAGCAGCTTGTTGTGGCCGGCGGGTCCCCTCCACTTT. Amino acid sequence: CASSLLWPAGPLHF.

V usage is TRBV5-1 and J usage is TRBJ2-5, with 9 bases that match TRBD1. The DNA end favors TRBJ2-7, so the J call may be wrong. In germline, CDR1 is SGHRS, CDR2 YFSETQ. CDR3 length equals 15 residues. The CDR3 sequence: CASSYGTGTSYEQYF. In nucleotides, the CDR3 is TGCGCCAGCAGCTACGGGACAGGGACATCCTACGAGCAGTACTTC.

The genes are TRBV5-5 and TRBJ2-3, with 8 bases aligning to TRBD2. This CDR3 comprises 13 residues. The V and J ends lost 6 bases and 4 bases, in that order; junction bases with no gene match: 4. Germline V lookup: CDR1 SGHKS, CDR2 YYEKEE (reference sequence). Here the CDR3 reads CASKTGGPDTQYF. The DNA for the CDR3 is TGTGCCAGCAAAACGGGAGGGCCAGATACGCAGTATTTT.

Worth noting for this clone: Other DNA sequences of this sample code for an identical CDR3. The rearrangement uses TRBV11-3 and TRBJ2-5; D unclear. V dropped 5 bases and J dropped 5 bases, with 6 bases sitting between them. Looked up from germline, CDR1 is SGHNT and CDR2 is YENEEA. The CDR3 spans 11 residues. The DNA for the CDR3 is TGTGCCAGCAGCCTGGGGGAGACCCAGTACTTC. Encoded protein: CASSLGETQYF.

V usage is TRBV28 and J usage is TRBJ1-6, with 7 nucleotides matching TRBD1. The germline gives CDR1 MDHEN, CDR2 SYDVKM. This CDR3 has 13 residues. V dropped 6 bases and J dropped 9; count of bases not matched to a gene: 5. CDR3 sequence: CASSGQVGSPLHF. The CDR3 bases are TGTGCCAGCAGCGGACAGGTTGGTTCACCCCTCCACTTT. Filled out from reference TRBV28 and TRBJ1-6, the complete variable domain reads DVKVTQSSRYLVKRTGEKVFLECVQDMDHENMFWYRQDPGLGLRLIYFSYDVKMKEKGDIPEGYSVSREKKERFSLILESASTNQTSMYLCASSGQVGSPLHFGNGTRLTVT.

The chain recombines TRBV28 with TRBJ1-1; the D is unclear. Trimming shortened V by 3 bases and J by 5 bases, and 4 bases separated the two germline ends. CDR1 and CDR2 from the germline V gene are MDHEN and SYDVKM. The CDR3 runs 11 residues. This chain's CDR3 is CASSLLTEAFF. The CDR3 DNA reads TGTGCCAGCAGTTTGCTGACTGAAGCTTTCTTT.